This entry is about one T cell receptor beta chain. The antigen is undetermined. The entry originates in a study of cytomegalovirus exposure and HLA in healthy donors. The primer mix had 60 Vbeta and 13 Jbeta primers. Profiling relied on immunoSEQ multiplex PCR, and the TCRdb table lists in-frame clones only, not all of them. The data contain about 200,000 clones, around four fifths of them singletons. Germline V gene lookup returns CDR1 LNHNV and CDR2 YYDKDF (reference sequence). The CDR3 is made up of 15 amino acids. The germline V and J ends were trimmed by 4 bases and 0 bases, with 12 bases remaining between them. Findings of the study overall: Evidence from a later analysis indicated that most CMV-associated TCR beta chains looked HLA-restricted. The HLA-A and HLA-B alleles of most subjects were reportedly predicted accurately from TCR beta sequences.

The sequence was collected from a man over 45 in good health and CMV-seronegative. Input material: PBMCs. The gene calls are TRBV15 and TRBJ1-2; a weak D match, TRBD1 (6 bases). Written as DNA, the CDR3 is TGTGCCACCAGCAAACCAGGGGTTTCTAACTATGGCTACACCTTC. Protein sequence: CATSKPGVSNYGYTF.